The 18 T cell receptor beta chains presented below share a single source sample, sequenced in a study of OX40 agonist ivuxolimab in advanced cancers. This table comes from immunoSEQ multiplex PCR, and its TCRdb copy is limited to in-frame clones, with some not included. The data contain 100,000 to 150,000 clones, about nine tenths of them singletons. The sample here was CD4+ or CD8+ T cells sorted from blood, taken in a trial of the OX40 agonist ivuxolimab. The receptor set was obtained from an adult with an advanced solid tumor such as melanoma, head and neck, liver or kidney cancer.

This clone has more than one count but fewer than ten. This chain uses TRBV30 with TRBJ1-1, with unresolved D. V dropped 5 bases and J dropped 4 bases, with 17 bases sitting between them. Germline V gene lookup returns CDR1 GTSNPN and CDR2 SVGIG (reference sequence). The CDR3 totals 14 residues. The CDR3 region has the DNA TGTGCCTGGGACTCCGTCCGGGGTGGCACTGAAGCTTTCTTT. Protein: CAWDSVRGGTEAFF.

This clone was picked up a small number of times. V gene TRBV15 combines with J gene TRBJ1-5, with D maybe TRBD1 (6 bases). This CDR3 has 13 amino acids. Germline V gives CDR1 LNHNV, CDR2 YYDKDF (reference sequence). The germline V and J ends were trimmed by 5 bases and 3 bases, with 8 bases remaining between them. CDR3 loop: CATSWDNNQPQHF. The CDR3, as DNA: TGTGCCACCAGCTGGGACAACAATCAGCCCCAGCATTTT.

V gene TRBV5-1 combines with J gene TRBJ1-2, with 8 nucleotides matching TRBD1. Germline CDR1 SGHRS, CDR2 YFSETQ. The junction had 4 bases not matched to a gene; V was cut back by 0 bases and J by 6 bases. The CDR3 contains 14 residues. The CDR3 loop is CASSLGQGANGYTF. Here the CDR3 DNA reads TGCGCCAGCAGCTTGGGTCAGGGGGCCAATGGCTACACCTTC.

The sample holds a few counts of this clone. The chain recombines TRBV7-9 with TRBJ1-5; D uncertain. Trimming shortened V by 3 bases and J by 3 bases, and 9 bases separated the two germline ends. The CDR3 spans 14 residues. CDR1 and CDR2 (germline): SEHNR, FQNEAQ (reference sequence). The CDR3 here is CASSLTSTNQPQHF. DNA for the CDR3: TGTGCCAGCAGCTTGACAAGCACCAATCAGCCCCAGCATTTT.

This chain connects TRBV10-3 to TRBJ2-3; D remains unclear. The V gene's germline CDR1 is ENHRY and CDR2 SYGVKD. V lost 0 bases and J lost 8, with 6 bases in between. The CDR3 is made up of 12 amino acids. CDR3 DNA sequence: TGTGCCATCAGTGAGTCCGCTGGTACGCAGTATTTT. Amino acids: CAISESAGTQYF.

The chain joins TRBV10-3 to TRBJ2-3, with D perhaps matching TRBD1 or TRBD2 (5 bases each). Trimming took 3 bases from V and 0 from J, leaving 10 bases between them. The CDR3 sequence is 15 residues long. Germline CDR1 and CDR2: ENHRY and SYGVKD. The DNA of the CDR3 is TGTGCCATCAGTGACTGGGGGTCTAGCACAGATACGCAGTATTTT. Its protein product is CAISDWGSSTDTQYF.

The rearrangement links TRBV19 to TRBJ1-1; TRBD1 might be the D (5 bases). The CDR3 sequence is 14 residues long. CDR1 is LNHDA and CDR2 is SQIVND in the germline V gene (reference sequence). Trimming took off 6 bases at V and 0 bases at J, with 11 bases between the two ends. In DNA form, the CDR3 reads TGTGCCAGTAGATGGGGGGAACTGAACACTGAAGCTTTCTTT. This gives the protein CASRWGELNTEAFF.

This chain uses TRBV6-4 with TRBJ2-5; D is perhaps TRBD1 or TRBD2 (6 bases each). The CDR3 sequence is 20 residues long. Per the germline V gene, CDR1 is MRHNA and CDR2 is SNTAGT. Deletions cut 0 bases from V and 4 bases from J, with 27 bases between. The CDR3 region is CASSDSAGQGRREWLETQYF. The CDR3 DNA reads as TGTGCCAGCAGTGACTCGGCGGGGCAGGGGCGAAGAGAATGGTTAGAGACCCAGTACTTC.

Regarding this clone: Distinct nucleotide sequences in the sample also encode this CDR3. The chain links TRBV5-1 to TRBJ1-6; D perhaps matches TRBD1 (6 bases). Looked up from germline, CDR1 is SGHRS and CDR2 is YFSETQ. The CDR3 is 15 amino acids. V was pared by 0 bases and J by 3 bases, with 7 bases between. DNA of the CDR3: TGCGCCAGCAGCTTGGCGGACAGCTATAATTCACCCCTCCACTTT. The encoded protein is CASSLADSYNSPLHF.

V gene TRBV28 combines with J gene TRBJ2-7; the D gene is possibly TRBD2 (6 bases). Trimming removed 3 bases from V and 5 bases from J, with 26 bases in between. The CDR3 spans 18 residues. Germline-derived CDR1 and CDR2 are MDHEN and SYDVKM. For the CDR3, the DNA is TGTGCCAGCAGTTTGGCCTCGCGTCGATCTAGGAGGGTCCACGAGCAGTACTTC. Its translation is CASSLASRRSRRVHEQYF. The entire variable domain, with the rest obtained from reference TRBV28 and TRBJ2-7, is as follows: DVKVTQSSRYLVKRTGEKVFLECVQDMDHENMFWYRQDPGLGLRLIYFSYDVKMKEKGDIPEGYSVSREKKERFSLILESASTNQTSMYLCASSLASRRSRRVHEQYFGPGTRLTVT.

The rearrangement joins TRBV4-1 to TRBJ2-1; 8 bases are shared with TRBD1. Germline loops: CDR1 MGHRA, CDR2 YSYEKL. The length of the CDR3 is 15 residues. The J segment lost 6 bases and the V segment lost 2 bases, leaving 6 bases of the junction unmatched. The CDR3 here is CASSQRQGPGNEQFF. In DNA, the CDR3 is TGCGCCAGCAGCCAACGACAGGGGCCAGGCAATGAGCAGTTCTTC.

The chain employs TRBV30 and TRBJ2-5; possibly TRBD1 for D (6 bases). The CDR3 sequence is 13 residues long. The V end was cut by 5 bases, the J end by 1 base, with 11 bases between. Per the germline V gene, CDR1 is GTSNPN and CDR2 is SVGIG (reference sequence). DNA of the CDR3: TGTGCCTGGTGTACAGGGCCCCAAGAGACCCAGTACTTC. Translating it yields CAWCTGPQETQYF.

This clone was recorded only once. This chain links TRBV28 with TRBJ2-4; D might be TRBD1 (5 bases). Germline CDR1 reads MDHEN; CDR2 reads SYDVKM. The CDR3 contains 12 residues. V was cut by 7 bases and J by 6 bases, with 10 bases left in between. In nucleotides, the CDR3 is TGTGCCAGCAAAGACAGAGTAAACATTCAGTACTTC. Residues: CASKDRVNIQYF.

The chain carries TRBV9 and TRBJ1-2; TRBD1 is a possible D gene (5 bases). CDR1 SGDLS and CDR2 YYNGEE come from the germline V gene. The CDR3 runs to 14 residues. V gave up 3 bases and J gave up 14 bases, with 23 bases separating them. CDR3 sequence reads: CASSALPGPDSFTF. The CDR3 DNA sequence: TGTGCCAGCAGCGCCCTACCGGGACCTGATAGTTTTACCTTC.

Only a few counts were recorded for this clone. The chain employs TRBV11-2 and TRBJ2-3, with D uncertain. Between the trimmed V and J ends, which lost 3 bases and 3 bases, there was a span of 7 bases. The CDR3 runs 13 residues. Germline values: CDR1 SGHAT, CDR2 FQNNGV. As DNA, the CDR3 is TGTGCCAGCAGCTTTCCGTTGACAGATACGCAGTATTTT. Encoded protein: CASSFPLTDTQYF.

The CDR3 is CASRPGQGSPNEKLFF. Here the CDR3 DNA reads TGTGCCAGCAGACCAGGACAGGGGAGTCCTAATGAAAAACTGTTTTTT. The chain recombines TRBV6-4 with TRBJ1-4; TRBD1 agrees at 9 bases. The CDR3 runs to 16 residues. Unmatched junction bases numbered 8, after V lost 6 bases and J lost 3 bases. Germline CDR1 MRHNA, CDR2 SNTAGT.

The rearrangement uses TRBV28 and TRBJ2-5, with D possibly TRBD1 on 6 matching bases. This CDR3 has 13 residues. The germline V gene has CDR1 MDHEN and CDR2 SYDVKM. The V end was cut by 5 bases, the J end by 5 bases, with 12 bases between. The CDR3 sequence is CASSARQVETQYF. The DNA for the CDR3 is TGTGCCAGCAGTGCCCGACAGGTGGAGACCCAGTACTTC.

This clone occurred once. This chain uses TRBV13 with TRBJ2-2; 8 bases are shared with TRBD2. Germline V gives CDR1 PRHDT, CDR2 FYEKMQ (reference sequence). The J segment lost 2 bases and the V segment lost 5 bases, leaving 7 bases of the junction unmatched. There are 16 residues in the CDR3. This CDR3 is CASSPLGRANTGELFF. CDR3 bases: TGTGCCAGCAGCCCGCTCGGGAGGGCTAACACCGGGGAGCTGTTTTTT.